This T cell receptor beta chain was documented in a study of T cells in narcolepsy. Study at large: Patients with NT1 or NT2 and healthy control donors were enrolled.

Between the trimmed V and J ends, which lost 4 bases and 5 bases, there was a span of 4 bases. The germline V gene encodes CDR1 SEHNR and CDR2 FQNEAQ (reference sequence). The CDR3 extends over 11 amino acids. General study results and limits: Reportedly, autoreactive clonotypes were serially detected in patients' blood but not controls'. Same-patient CSF and blood CD4+ T cell clonotypes included HCRT-specific and TRIB2-specific autoreactive ones.

Comments on this clone: What it binds is not known.

TCRdb keeps only in-frame clones here, not all; method: immunoSEQ multiplex PCR. This sample carries 25,000 to 35,000 clones, 75% to 85% of them seen once, and the ten largest clones take more than 0.95%. The origin of this receptor is a human donor with narcolepsy. Sequenced sample: CD45RA- memory CD4+ T cells from PBMCs. The chain uses TRBV7-9 and TRBJ2-3; D is uncertain. The CDR3 DNA reads as TGTGCCAGCAGCTCACTAGATACGCAGTATTTT. Translating it yields CASSSLDTQYF.